The entry below describes one T cell receptor (beta chain). Its antigen is unknown. Then a second PCR, running roughly 7 to 11 cycles, was carried out with a sample-barcoded 5' primer and a J-beta primer mix. TCRdb passed the 5' RACE reads through MiXCR, listing each CDR3 protein once. The table has around 1,000,000 distinct CDR3 sequences, more than 30% seen once. This sample was taken from a study of blood T cells in healthy people across ages. V lost 1 base and J 11 bases, leaving 20 bases between the germline ends. This CDR3 region has 15 residues. The V gene's germline CDR1 is LGHDT and CDR2 YNNKEL (reference sequence). The study, taken as a whole, reports: PBMCs that were unsorted prevented a conclusive naive versus antigen-experienced comparison. Aged donors had fewer naive CD4+ cells and lower diversity than long-lived donors. With naive T cell percentage, TCR beta diversity showed a strong correlation.

Sequencing was done on a sample of blood. The chain couples TRBV3-1 to TRBJ2-5; no clear D. This receptor was identified in a man aged 18 to 30 in good health. The CDR3 loop is CASSQVGRSVNEQYF. Written as DNA, the CDR3 is TGTGCCAGCAGCCAAGTGGGCCGGTCTGTAAATGAGCAGTACTTC.